Listed here are 19 T cell receptor beta chains from one sample, sequenced in a study of blood T cell repertoires in COVID-19. Here immunoSEQ multiplex PCR was the method, and the copy in TCRdb shows in-frame clones only, minus some. Of around 250,000 clones in the sample, about 89% were seen once. Sequenced: PBMCs or T cells enriched from blood (not recorded which). Receptor source: a woman in her 30s who had recovered from COVID-19.

The chain joins TRBV7-2 to TRBJ1-1; maybe TRBD1 (6 bases). This CDR3 has 16 amino acids. Between the trimmed V and J ends, which lost 2 bases and 0 bases, there was a span of 13 bases. The germline gives CDR1 SGHTA, CDR2 FQGNSA. DNA for the CDR3: TGTGCCAGCAGCTTACACGGGGGGGGGCTGAACACTGAAGCTTTCTTT. The encoded protein is CASSLHGGGLNTEAFF.

The chain is built from TRBV7-9 and TRBJ2-7; D might be TRBD1 (6 bases). The germline gives CDR1 SEHNR, CDR2 FQNEAQ (reference sequence). This CDR3 comprises 15 residues. V lost 4 bases and J lost 4, with 17 bases in between. The CDR3 DNA follows: TGTGCCAGCAGCTCAGACAGGCTTCGAGCATACGAGCAGTACTTC. Residues: CASSSDRLRAYEQYF. The variable domain in full, with the rest retrieved from reference TRBV7-9 and TRBJ2-7, is DTGVSQNPRHKITKRGQNVTFRCDPISEHNRLYWYRQTLGQGPEFLTYFQNEAQLEKSRLLSDRFSAERPKGSFSTLEIQRTEQGDSAMYLCASSSDRLRAYEQYFGPGTRLTVT.

The chain has TRBV7-9 and TRBJ1-2; D is unresolved. CDR1 and CDR2 (germline): SEHNR, FQNEAQ (reference sequence). V dropped 1 base and J dropped 3 bases, with 12 bases sitting between them. The CDR3 runs to 15 residues. The CDR3 loop is CASSLGSGKDYGYTF. CDR3 DNA: TGTGCCAGCAGCTTAGGGTCGGGTAAAGACTATGGCTACACCTTC.

V gene TRBV2 combines with J gene TRBJ1-1; 9 nucleotides agree with TRBD1. Germline-derived CDR1 and CDR2 are SNHLY and FYNNEI. The length of the CDR3 is 13 residues. Germline trimming cut 5 bases from V and 5 bases from J; bases unmatched to any gene: 3. Here the CDR3 DNA reads TGTGCCAGCAGTCGGGACAGGGCGACTGAAGCTTTCTTT. Translating gives CASSRDRATEAFF.

The chain uses TRBV7-3 and TRBJ2-1; TRBD2 might be the D (6 bases). This CDR3 contains 15 residues. Germline values: CDR1 SGHTA, CDR2 FQGTGA. Deletions cut 2 bases from V and 11 bases from J, with 19 bases between. The CDR3 here is CASSLGGSGAMKQFF. CDR3 sequence (DNA): TGTGCCAGCAGCTTAGGGGGTAGCGGTGCAATGAAGCAGTTCTTC.

This clone was observed a handful of times. V is TRBV3-1 (or the pseudogene TRBV3-2) and J is TRBJ1-2; the D gene is possibly TRBD1 (5 bases). Per germline, CDR1 LGHDT and CDR2 YNNKEL (reference sequence). The length of the CDR3 is 16 residues. V was trimmed by 5 bases and J by 4 bases, leaving 20 bases between them. Written as DNA, the CDR3 is TGTGCCAGCAGCTCCACAGCGGGGACCCCCGGCTATGGCTACACCTTC. This sequence encodes CASSSTAGTPGYGYTF.

The rearrangement links TRBV6-5 to TRBJ1-6, with D perhaps matching TRBD1 (6 bases). The germline V and J ends were trimmed by 10 bases and 8 bases, with 12 bases remaining between them. Germline CDR1 and CDR2: MNHEY and SVGAGI. The CDR3 loop spans 12 amino acids. The CDR3 region is CAIRGGDSPLHF. The CDR3 DNA reads TGTGCCATCAGAGGGGGGGATTCACCCCTCCACTTT.

The chain carries TRBV3-1 (or the pseudogene TRBV3-2) and TRBJ1-1, with D possibly being TRBD1 (6 bases). Per the germline V gene, CDR1 is LGHDT and CDR2 is YNNKEL (reference sequence). This CDR3 has 14 amino acids. The ends were cut back, 0 bases at V and 4 bases at J, with 9 bases in the middle. In nucleotides, the CDR3 is TGTGCCAGCAGCCAAGAGGGGACATCCACTGAAGCTTTCTTT. Translation gives CASSQEGTSTEAFF.

The rearrangement uses TRBV11-2 and TRBJ2-7; D call uncertain. The ends were cut back, 5 bases at V and 4 bases at J, with 6 bases in the middle. Germline V gene lookup returns CDR1 SGHAT and CDR2 FQNNGV. The CDR3 totals 11 residues. The CDR3 reads CASSPSYEQYF. The CDR3 nucleotides are TGTGCCAGCAGCCCCTCGTACGAGCAGTACTTC.

The rearrangement links TRBV15 to TRBJ1-5; D may be TRBD1 (5 bases). The germline V and J ends were trimmed by 0 bases and 6 bases, with 18 bases remaining between them. Looked up from germline, CDR1 is LNHNV and CDR2 is YYDKDF (reference sequence). The CDR3 extends over 17 amino acids. CDR3 sequence: CATSRDVQGSTGQPQHF. The CDR3 coding sequence is TGTGCCACCAGCAGAGATGTGCAGGGCTCCACGGGTCAGCCCCAGCATTTT. Using reference TRBV15 and TRBJ1-5 for the parts outside the CDR3, the full variable domain is DAMVIQNPRYQVTQFGKPVTLSCSQTLNHNVMYWYQQKSSQAPKLLFHYYDKDFNNEADTPDNFQSRRPNTSFCFLDIRSPGLGDTAMYLCATSRDVQGSTGQPQHFGDGTRLSIL.

This chain uses TRBV7-2 with TRBJ1-1; the D gene is possibly TRBD1 (5 bases). The CDR3 is 14 amino acids. CDR1 is SGHTA and CDR2 is FQGNSA in the germline V gene. Trimming left V 5 bases short and J 1 base short, with 11 bases between. This CDR3 reads CASSPTRGNTEAFF. CDR3 bases: TGTGCCAGCAGCCCCACAAGGGGGAACACTGAAGCTTTCTTT.

This chain uses TRBV29-1 with TRBJ2-1; the D gene is possibly TRBD1 (6 bases). Trimming cost V 1 base and J 2 bases, with 12 bases left between them. Germline-derived CDR1 and CDR2 are SQVTM and ANQGSEA. This CDR3 region has 15 residues. This CDR3 reads CSVEGEGVTYNEQFF. The CDR3 DNA is TGCAGCGTTGAAGGCGAGGGGGTGACCTACAATGAGCAGTTCTTC.

The chain links TRBV18 to TRBJ1-2; D call uncertain. Germline V CDR1 and CDR2: KGHSH, LQKENI. The length of the CDR3 is 15 residues. Trimming removed 0 bases at V and 0 bases at J, with 8 bases between. CDR3 nucleotides: TGTGCCAGCTCACCACCAGACACAACTAACTATGGCTACACCTTC. It translates to CASSPPDTTNYGYTF.

The chain is built from TRBV28 and TRBJ1-3; 7 bases are a match to TRBD1. The CDR3 is made up of 13 amino acids. The germline V gene has CDR1 MDHEN and CDR2 SYDVKM. J lost 5 bases, V lost 5 bases, and 3 bases had no gene match. The CDR3 loop reads CASSAGGRNTIYF. The CDR3 nucleotides read TGTGCCAGCAGTGCAGGGGGAAGAAACACCATATATTTT.

The J gene is TRBJ2-1, the V gene TRBV7-3, with TRBD1 matching over 9 bases. Unmatched junction bases numbered 8, after V lost 1 base and J lost 4 bases. The CDR3 loop spans 17 amino acids. Germline lookup yields CDR1 SGHTA and CDR2 FQGTGA. CDR3 nucleotide sequence: TGTGCCAGCAGCTTAAAGGGTACAGGGGGCTCGTACAATGAGCAGTTCTTC. It translates to CASSLKGTGGSYNEQFF.

The chain has TRBV6-5 and TRBJ1-2, with 7 bases aligning to TRBD1. The CDR3 is 15 amino acids. Trimming at V came to 5 bases and at J to 4 bases, leaving 10 bases not matched to a gene. CDR1 is MNHEY and CDR2 is SVGAGI in the germline V gene. The CDR3 coding sequence is TGTGCCAGCAGTCCAGCGCGGACAGGTTTCTATGGCTACACCTTC. Its translation: CASSPARTGFYGYTF.

Remarks on this clone: The identical CDR3 is also encoded by other nucleotide sequences in the sample. The chain carries TRBV27 and TRBJ1-2, with 10 bases matching TRBD1. V was pared by 5 bases and J by 3 bases, with 6 bases of the junction left unmatched. The CDR3 consists of 15 residues. From germline, CDR1 is MNHEY and CDR2 SMNVEV (reference sequence). Written as DNA, the CDR3 is TGTGCCAGCAGTCCCTGGACAGGGGGGGACTATGGCTACACCTTC. It is translated as CASSPWTGGDYGYTF.

The rearrangement joins TRBV27 to TRBJ1-4, with D perhaps TRBD1 (5 bases). Trimming left V 2 bases short and J 11 bases short, with 21 bases between. The CDR3 has 16 residues. Germline V gene sequence: CDR1 MNHEY, CDR2 SMNVEV (reference sequence). CDR3 sequence: CASSLKKTAVLGKLFF. The DNA of the CDR3 is TGTGCCAGCAGTTTAAAGAAGACAGCTGTGTTAGGGAAACTGTTTTTT.

In its sample, this clone was seen a few times. The J gene is TRBJ1-2, the V gene TRBV5-1; 8 positions match TRBD1. V dropped 1 base and J dropped 4; count of bases not matched to a gene: 12. The CDR3 is 17 amino acids. CDR1 and CDR2 (germline): SGHRS, YFSETQ. CDR3 DNA sequence: TGCGCCAGCAGCTTGTATGAAGGACAGGGCGTCGGCTATGGCTACACCTTC. Its protein is CASSLYEGQGVGYGYTF.